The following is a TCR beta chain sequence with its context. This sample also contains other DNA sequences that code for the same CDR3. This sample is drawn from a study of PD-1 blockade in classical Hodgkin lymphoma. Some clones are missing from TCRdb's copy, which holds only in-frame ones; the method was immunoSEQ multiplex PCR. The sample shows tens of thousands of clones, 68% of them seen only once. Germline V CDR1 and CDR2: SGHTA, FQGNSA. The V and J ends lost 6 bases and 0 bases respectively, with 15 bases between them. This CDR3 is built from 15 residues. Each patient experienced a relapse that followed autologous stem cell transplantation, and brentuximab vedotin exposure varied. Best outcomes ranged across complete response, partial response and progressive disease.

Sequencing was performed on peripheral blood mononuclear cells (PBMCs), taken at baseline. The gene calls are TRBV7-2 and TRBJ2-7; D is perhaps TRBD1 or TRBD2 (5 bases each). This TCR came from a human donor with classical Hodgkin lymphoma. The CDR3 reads CASRLGRGSSYEQYF. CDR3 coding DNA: TGTGCCAGCAGGTTGGGACGGGGAAGCTCCTACGAGCAGTACTTC.